The rows below give T cell receptor beta chains drawn from one sample of a study of identifying expanded T cells in peripheral blood. Profiled with immunoSEQ multiplex PCR; TCRdb holds only in-frame clones, not every one. The table records some 90,000 clones, roughly 86% of them present only once. The sequencing sample was made of blood. All receptors derive from a person aged 18 to 75 in good health. Both conserved end residues are part of each CDR3. The order of the fields is J gene, clone size, V gene, D gene, CDR3 protein, CDR3 DNA. The D gene is left open where the match is weak. Size is omitted from some rows. Given values are once, few, many or a class for expanded clones.

J: TRBJ1-1; size: -; V: TRBV11-3; D: -; CDR3: CASSFAVREAFF; DNA: TGTGCCAGCAGCTTTGCAGTTCGTGAAGCTTTCTTT
J: TRBJ1-6; size: -; V: TRBV7-2; D: -; CDR3: CASSLRTKNSPLHF; DNA: TGTGCCAGCAGCTTAAGGACTAAAAATTCACCCCTCCACTTT
J: TRBJ2-7; size: -; V: TRBV29-1; D: TRBD1; CDR3: CSVGHTTGSSYEQYF; DNA: TGCAGCGTTGGACATACGACAGGGTCCTCCTACGAGCAGTACTTC
J: TRBJ1-1; size: -; V: TRBV7-5; D: -; CDR3: CARSLIKAGMNTEAFF; DNA: TGTGCCAGAAGCTTAATAAAGGCAGGGATGAACACTGAAGCTTTCTTT
J: TRBJ1-6; size: few; V: TRBV2; D: -; CDR3: CASSELAVIGSPLHF; DNA: TGTGCCAGCAGTGAGCTCGCAGTAATCGGTTCACCCCTCCACTTT
J: TRBJ1-2; size: -; V: TRBV6-5; D: TRBD1; CDR3: CASSKSEGAGGYTF; DNA: TGTGCCAGCTCAAAATCTGAGGGGGCGGGAGGCTACACCTTC
J: TRBJ2-1; size: once; V: TRBV11-2; D: -; CDR3: CASSVRQDNEQFF; DNA: TGTGCCAGCAGCGTCAGACAGGACAATGAGCAGTTCTTC
J: TRBJ2-1; size: -; V: TRBV7-9; D: -; CDR3: CASSLGDSEQFF; DNA: TGTGCCAGCAGCTTAGGAGACAGTGAGCAGTTCTTC
J: TRBJ1-2; size: few; V: TRBV7-2; D: -; CDR3: CASSPPAARAGYTF; DNA: TGTGCCAGCAGCCCGCCGGCCGCGAGGGCGGGCTACACCTTC
J: TRBJ1-3; size: few; V: TRBV30; D: -; CDR3: CAWSRGGVENTIYF; DNA: TGTGCCTGGAGTAGAGGTGGGGTAGAGAACACCATATATTTT
J: TRBJ1-2; size: -; V: TRBV7-9; D: TRBD1; CDR3: CASSFGTGEGPGGYGYTF; DNA: TGTGCCAGCAGCTTCGGGACAGGGGAGGGCCCCGGGGGATATGGCTACACCTTC
J: TRBJ1-2; size: -; V: TRBV5-4; D: -; CDR3: CASSPQSPDSYGYTF; DNA: TGTGCCAGCAGCCCCCAATCCCCCGACAGTTATGGCTACACCTTC
J: TRBJ2-5; size: -; V: TRBV20-1; D: -; CDR3: CSARDPKTQYF; DNA: TGCAGTGCTAGAGATCCGAAGACCCAGTACTTC
J: TRBJ1-1; size: -; V: TRBV7-2; D: -; CDR3: CASSPLGGTEAFF; DNA: TGTGCCAGCAGCCCCCTCGGGGGAACTGAAGCTTTCTTT
J: TRBJ2-5; size: -; V: TRBV7-8; D: -; CDR3: CASSFLVSQETQYF; DNA: TGTGCCAGCAGCTTCCTGGTATCCCAAGAGACCCAGTACTTC
J: TRBJ1-2; size: few; V: TRBV5-1; D: TRBD1; CDR3: CASSSTGEYLGYTF; DNA: TGCGCCAGCAGCTCGACAGGGGAATATCTGGGCTACACCTTC
J: TRBJ2-3; size: -; V: TRBV18; D: -; CDR3: CASSPDRSSDTQYF; DNA: TGTGCCAGCTCACCCGACAGGTCCTCGGATACGCAGTATTTT
J: TRBJ2-7; size: -; V: TRBV6-5; D: -; CDR3: CASTPRGSYEQYF; DNA: TGTGCCAGCACCCCGAGGGGGTCCTACGAGCAGTACTTC
J: TRBJ1-4; size: -; V: TRBV19; D: -; CDR3: CATSLAGYVEKLFF; DNA: TGTGCCACCTCCCTCGCAGGGTATGTTGAAAAACTGTTTTTT
J: TRBJ1-1; size: -; V: TRBV4-3; D: TRBD1; CDR3: CASSDRAGQNTEAFF; DNA: TGCGCCAGCAGCGACAGGGCGGGACAGAACACTGAAGCTTTCTTT
J: TRBJ2-1; size: -; V: TRBV23-1; D: -; CDR3: CASILTQGPEQFF; DNA: TGCGCCAGCATCCTTACCCAGGGACCTGAGCAGTTCTTC
J: TRBJ2-2; size: -; V: TRBV7-9; D: TRBD2; CDR3: CASSPMTSGTSNTGELFF; DNA: TGTGCCAGCAGCCCGATGACTAGCGGCACATCGAACACCGGGGAGCTGTTTTTT
J: TRBJ1-2; size: -; V: TRBV18; D: TRBD1; CDR3: CASSSQTGNYGYTF; DNA: TGTGCCAGCTCTTCCCAGACAGGGAACTATGGCTACACCTTC
J: TRBJ1-6; size: -; V: TRBV6-5; D: -; CDR3: CASSYSKTSPLHF; DNA: TGTGCCAGCAGTTACTCGAAGACTTCACCCCTCCACTTT
J: TRBJ1-2; size: -; V: TRBV10-3; D: -; CDR3: CAISTEKGTRRIYGYTF; DNA: TGTGCCATCAGTACCGAAAAGGGGACCCGGCGGATCTATGGCTACACCTTC
J: TRBJ1-3; size: -; V: TRBV5-5; D: -; CDR3: CASSLMYRPELANTIYF; DNA: TGTGCCAGCAGCTTGATGTACAGGCCCGAACTCGCCAACACCATATATTTT